This T cell receptor beta chain was sequenced for a study of shared clonotypes between healthy human individuals. Subsets obtained from CD4+ cells comprised CD45RA+ naive and CD45RA-negative memory cells. Study-wide results and caveats: It was only blood that was sampled, and tissue repertoires likely differ. Expectations were that clonotype sharing among donors would be affected by sequencing depth. It was the non-shared clonotypes that had lower generation probabilities than clonotypes shared by all four donors.

The method was immunoSEQ multiplex PCR; TCRdb's version includes in-frame clones alone and lacks a portion of them. This sample has over 1.4 million clones, with roughly 96% found just once. For this clone: The antigen is unknown. Other DNA sequences in the same sample also yield this CDR3.

V was cut by 0 bases and J by 0 bases, with 7 bases left in between. Germline V CDR1 and CDR2: SGHNT, YYREEE (reference sequence). This CDR3 comprises 14 residues. The sequenced sample was naive CD4+ T cells sorted from blood. Indicated subset: CD45RA+ positively selected. The receptor comes from a man aged 25-45 years in good health. This rearrangement joins TRBV5-4 to TRBJ2-7; D possibly corresponds to TRBD2 (6 bases). In DNA, the CDR3 is TGTGCCAGCAGCTTGGGGGGGGTCTCCTACGAGCAGTACTTC. It yields the protein CASSLGGVSYEQYF. The complete variable domain, with remaining parts taken from reference TRBV5-4 and TRBJ2-7, reads ETGVTQSPTHLIKTRGQQVTLRCSSQSGHNTVSWYQQALGQGPQFIFQYYREEENGRGNFPPRFSGLQFPNYSSELNVNALELDDSALYLCASSLGGVSYEQYFGPGTRLTVT.